Presented here are 18 T cell receptor beta chains from one specimen sequenced in a study of molecular identifiers for immune sequencing clone quantification. TCRdb used MiXCR to reprocess the PCR reads, holding one entry per CDR3 protein. The sample has approximately 550,000 distinct CDR3 sequences, over 20% seen once; the top ten hold about 0.8%. Sequencing was carried out using naive CD8+ T cells from blood, with Jurkat cell RNA spiked in. As for subset: FACS-sorted CD8+CD4-CCR7+CD45RA+ naive T cells. All receptors derive from a human donor in good health. Some libraries in this study had Jurkat cell RNA spiked in.

This chain connects TRBV30 to TRBJ1-1, with D unresolved. Germline CDR1 and CDR2: GTSNPN and SVGIG (reference sequence). This CDR3 has 12 residues. Trimming pared 1 base from V and 13 bases from J, leaving 16 bases between. The CDR3 nucleotides are TGTGCCTGGAGTGGAGAGACGACGTTTGATTTCTTT. It yields the protein CAWSGETTFDFF.

The table lists this clonotype with a few counts. This may stem from a read error, because a much larger clone lies one nucleotide away. V gene TRBV6-5 combines with J gene TRBJ1-1, with D tentatively TRBD1 (5 bases). V was shortened by 11 bases and J by 1 base, with 17 bases between the two germline ends. This CDR3 is built from 14 residues. The germline V gene encodes CDR1 MNHEY and CDR2 SVGAGI. The CDR3 DNA reads as TGTGCCGGCACGGACACCCATCCGAACACTGAAGCTTTCTTT. Amino acids: CAGTDTHPNTEAFF.

This clonotype was detected only a few times. At one end the junction does not follow the germline gene, possibly because of a read error. The chain couples TRBV6-5 to TRBJ1-5; possibly TRBD1 for D (5 bases). This CDR3 has 15 residues. Germline V gene lookup returns CDR1 MNHEY and CDR2 SVGAGI. CDR3 residues: CAGSYAGGGNQPQHF. Here the CDR3 DNA reads TGTGCCGGCAGTTACGCGGGGGGGGGGAATCAGCCCCAGCATTTT.

The table lists this clonotype with many counts. This sequence joins TRBV10-3 and TRBJ2-3, with 10 bases aligning to TRBD2. After removal of 6 bases from V and 1 base from J, the junction contained 4 bases not matched to a gene. Germline CDR1 is ENHRY and CDR2 is SYGVKD. The CDR3 runs to 15 residues. The CDR3 DNA reads as TGTGCCATCAGAGGAACTAGCGGGGGCACAGATACGCAGTATTTT. Translating it yields CAIRGTSGGTDTQYF.

This clonotype was recorded many times. The chain carries TRBV7-9 and TRBJ1-4; D ambiguous. The CDR3 extends over 14 amino acids. Germline loops: CDR1 SEHNR, CDR2 FQNEAQ (reference sequence). With 4 bases removed from V and 7 bases from J, the gap between germline ends came to 13 bases. The DNA for the CDR3 is TGTGCCAGCAGCTCCGGCCTCGTCACTGAAAAACTGTTTTTT. Translation: CASSSGLVTEKLFF.

This clonotype was seen a handful of times. The J gene is TRBJ1-2, the V gene TRBV4-3, with 7 bases matching TRBD1. Germline lookup yields CDR1 LGHNA and CDR2 YSLEER. The V gene end was trimmed by 0 bases and the J gene end by 2 bases; junction bases not matched to a gene: 12. The CDR3 extends over 18 amino acids. CDR3 DNA: TGCGCCAGCAGCCAAGAGCCCGACAGGGCCTTTAAGAACTATGGCTACACCTTC. Its protein product is CASSQEPDRAFKNYGYTF.

Comment on this clonotype: Possible read error: a much larger clone is one base away. The chain carries TRBV30 and TRBJ2-5; TRBD2 aligns across 7 bases. CDR1 and CDR2 (germline): GTSNPN, SVGIG (reference sequence). This CDR3 region has 13 residues. This CDR3 is CARSSVAGETQYF. In DNA form, the CDR3 reads TGTGCCCGGAGTTCCGTAGCGGGAGAGACCCAGTACTTC.

This clonotype has a count of ten or more. The chain uses TRBV5-1 and TRBJ2-5, with 8 bases aligning to TRBD2. The CDR3 loop spans 15 amino acids. V was pared by 1 base and J by 4 bases, with 6 bases of the junction left unmatched. Germline V gene data show CDR1 as SGHRS and CDR2 as YFSETQ. For the CDR3, the DNA is TGCGCCAGCAGCTTGTCCCTAGCGGGCGGAGAGACCCAGTACTTC. Protein sequence: CASSLSLAGGETQYF.

On this clonotype: A read error may explain this, as a much larger clone is one base away. The chain links TRBV24-1 to TRBJ2-1; D is unclear. The length of the CDR3 is 12 residues. Germline-derived CDR1 and CDR2 are KGHDR and SFDVKD. The CDR3 DNA reads as TGTGCCACCAGTGATTTAACGTCTGAGCCGTTCTTC. Protein sequence: CATSDLTSEPFF.

This clonotype came up many times. V gene TRBV12-3 or TRBV12-4 combines with J gene TRBJ1-1, with no clear D. V dropped 0 bases and J dropped 10 bases, with 12 bases sitting between them. This CDR3 contains 13 residues. In nucleotides, the CDR3 is TGTGCCAGCAGTTTAGCCGGGCCCCGGGGAGCTTTCTTT. Protein: CASSLAGPRGAFF.

V and J are TRBV2 and TRBJ1-2, with TRBD1 matching 7 bases. Germline trimming cut 6 bases from V and 6 bases from J; bases unmatched to any gene: 13. The CDR3 spans 15 residues. Germline V CDR1 and CDR2: SNHLY, FYNNEI. The CDR3 bases are TGTGCCAGCAGGAAAGGGTCGGGACAGAACAATGGCTACACCTTC. Its protein product is CASRKGSGQNNGYTF.

In regard to this clonotype: This may be a read error, as it is one base from a much larger clone. V usage is TRBV20-1 and J usage is TRBJ1-2; D is perhaps TRBD1 (5 bases). CDR3 length: 13 residues. Germline V gene lookup returns CDR1 DFQATT and CDR2 SNEGSKA (reference sequence). For the CDR3, the DNA is TGCAGTGCTAGATGGACAACCAGCTATGGCTACGCCTTC. Its translation is CSARWTTSYGYAF.

This clonotype was seen a handful of times. The J gene is TRBJ2-1, the V gene TRBV7-9; 8 bases line up with TRBD2. The trim removed 1 base at V and 0 bases at J, leaving 8 bases unmatched. This CDR3 comprises 18 residues. Germline assignment: CDR1 SEHNR and CDR2 FQNEAQ (reference sequence). CDR3 loop: CASSLVRAGGSSYNEQFF. The CDR3 DNA reads as TGTGCCAGCAGCTTAGTGCGTGCGGGAGGAAGCTCCTACAATGAGCAGTTCTTC.

The V and J genes are TRBV12-3 or TRBV12-4 and TRBJ2-1; D gene uncertain. V was trimmed by 5 bases and J by 0 bases, leaving 8 bases between them. The CDR3 totals 14 residues. CDR3 in amino acids: CASSTTSSYNEQFF. In DNA form, the CDR3 reads TGTGCCAGCAGTACTACAAGCTCCTACAATGAGCAGTTCTTC.

This clonotype has ten or more counts. The rearrangement uses TRBV3-1 and TRBJ2-2; D not certain. Germline loops: CDR1 LGHDT, CDR2 YNNKEL (reference sequence). V lost 2 bases, J lost 6 bases, and 19 bases lay in between. The CDR3 extends over 17 amino acids. CDR3 nucleotide sequence: TGTGCCAGCAGCCAACCTGGGATCGCCGATCTGTCCGGGGAGCTGTTTTTT. Translating gives CASSQPGIADLSGELFF.

Concerning this clonotype: Since a much larger clone is just one base distant, this may be a read error. This chain connects TRBV20-1 to TRBJ2-5, with a weak D call TRBD1 (6 bases). CDR1 is DFQATT, CDR2 SNEGSKA, per germline (reference sequence). The CDR3 has 16 amino acids. This chain's CDR3 is CSARDSAGASQETRYF. The CDR3, as DNA: TGCAGTGCTAGAGATTCGGCAGGGGCCTCCCAAGAGACCCGGTACTTC.

The CDR3 bases are TGTGCCAGCAGTTCCGGGGCCTACAATGAGCAGTTCTTC. Translated: CASSSGAYNEQFF. The rearrangement joins TRBV27 to TRBJ2-1; D is possibly TRBD2 (5 bases). Germline V gene sequence: CDR1 MNHEY, CDR2 SMNVEV (reference sequence). This CDR3 region has 13 residues. Trimming pared 4 bases from V and 2 bases from J, leaving 6 bases between.

This chain connects TRBV6-5 to TRBJ2-7, with 10 bases aligning to TRBD2. The ends lost 2 bases at V and 6 bases at J; junction bases unmatched: 4. In germline, CDR1 is MNHEY, CDR2 SVGAGI. The CDR3 runs 14 residues. CDR3 sequence reads: CASSYTSGTGEQYF. The CDR3 nucleotides are TGTGCCAGCAGTTACACTAGCGGGACCGGCGAGCAGTACTTC.